This TCR beta chain is drawn from a study of blood T cells in healthy people across ages. For the second PCR, which ran for roughly 7 to 11 cycles, a sample-barcoded 5' primer and a J-beta primer mix were used. TCRdb re-called the 5' RACE reads with MiXCR, one entry per CDR3 protein. The sample holds around 2 million distinct CDR3 sequences, about 39% seen once. This CDR3 contains 14 residues. Germline lookup yields CDR1 MNHEY and CDR2 SVGEGT. With regard to this clonotype: One end of the junction is discordant with germline, which a read error may explain.

The sequence came from a human donor in good health. The chain has TRBV6-2 or TRBV6-3 and TRBJ2-7, with 8 bases fitting TRBD1. The sample taken for sequencing was blood. The CDR3 coding sequence is TGTGCCGGCAGTTCCCGGACAGGGTCCTACGAGCAGTACTTC. This codes for CAGSSRTGSYEQYF.